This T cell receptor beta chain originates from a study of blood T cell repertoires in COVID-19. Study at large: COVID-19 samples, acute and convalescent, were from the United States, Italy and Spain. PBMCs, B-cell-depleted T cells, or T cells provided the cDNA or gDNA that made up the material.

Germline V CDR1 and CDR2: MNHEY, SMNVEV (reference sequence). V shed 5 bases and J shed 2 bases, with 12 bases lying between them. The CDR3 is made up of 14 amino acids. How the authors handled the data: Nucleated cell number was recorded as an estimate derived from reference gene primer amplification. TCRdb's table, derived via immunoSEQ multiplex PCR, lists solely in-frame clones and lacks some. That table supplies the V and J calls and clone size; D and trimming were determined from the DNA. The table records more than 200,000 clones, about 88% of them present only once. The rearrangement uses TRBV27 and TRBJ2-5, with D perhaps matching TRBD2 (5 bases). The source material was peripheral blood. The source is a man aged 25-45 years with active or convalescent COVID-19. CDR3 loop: CASSEGAPQETQYF. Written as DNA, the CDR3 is TGTGCCAGCAGTGAGGGTGCCCCACAAGAGACCCAGTACTTC.